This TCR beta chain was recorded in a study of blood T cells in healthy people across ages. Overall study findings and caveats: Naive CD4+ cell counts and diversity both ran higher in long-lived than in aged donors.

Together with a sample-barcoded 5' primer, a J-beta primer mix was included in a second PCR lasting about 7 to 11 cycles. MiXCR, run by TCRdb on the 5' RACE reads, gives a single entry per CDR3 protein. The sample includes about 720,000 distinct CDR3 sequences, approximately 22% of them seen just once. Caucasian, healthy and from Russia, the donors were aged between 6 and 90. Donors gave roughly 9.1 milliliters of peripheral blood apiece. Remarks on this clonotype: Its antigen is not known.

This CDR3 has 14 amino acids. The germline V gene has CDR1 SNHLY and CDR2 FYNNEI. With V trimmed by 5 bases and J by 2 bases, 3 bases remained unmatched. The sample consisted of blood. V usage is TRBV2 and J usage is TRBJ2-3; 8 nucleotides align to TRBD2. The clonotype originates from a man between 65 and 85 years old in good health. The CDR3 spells CASSLLAATDTQYF. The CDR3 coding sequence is TGTGCCAGCAGTTTACTAGCGGCCACAGATACGCAGTATTTT.